What follows are 30 T cell receptor beta chains derived from one specimen sequenced in a study of cytomegalovirus exposure and HLA in healthy donors. The primer mix had 60 Vbeta and 13 Jbeta primers. This table comes from immunoSEQ multiplex PCR, and its TCRdb copy is limited to in-frame clones, with some not included. The sample shows around 170,000 clones, less than 75% of them seen only once. Source material: PBMCs. The receptors derive from a girl between 5 and 17 years old in good health and CMV-seronegative.

A few counts support this clone. The V and J genes are TRBV4-1 and TRBJ2-7, with D possibly being TRBD1 (6 bases). CDR1 and CDR2 from the germline V gene are MGHRA and YSYEKL. With 0 bases removed from V and 7 bases from J, the gap between germline ends came to 16 bases. The CDR3 runs 15 residues. CDR3 region: CASSQDTGTGREQYF. The CDR3 DNA is TGCGCCAGCAGCCAAGATACAGGGACGGGTAGGGAGCAGTACTTC.

The chain carries TRBV7-3 and TRBJ2-1, with 7 bases lining up with TRBD2. Germline V gene data show CDR1 as SGHTA and CDR2 as FQGTGA. The trim removed 0 bases at V and 3 bases at J, leaving 2 bases unmatched. The CDR3 runs 15 residues. CDR3 residues: CASSLTSGLYNEQFF. The CDR3 DNA is TGTGCCAGCAGCTTAACTAGCGGGCTCTACAATGAGCAGTTCTTC.

The gene calls are TRBV5-1 and TRBJ1-4; 7 bases are a match to TRBD1. The CDR3 totals 19 residues. Per germline, CDR1 SGHRS and CDR2 YFSETQ. The J segment lost 0 bases and the V segment lost 0 bases, leaving 11 bases of the junction unmatched. The CDR3 spells CASSLAPGGQPATNEKLFF. The CDR3 DNA reads TGCGCCAGCAGCTTGGCCCCAGGGGGTCAACCTGCAACTAATGAAAAACTGTTTTTT. Supplemented by reference TRBV5-1 and TRBJ1-4, the full variable domain reads KAGVTQTPRYLIKTRGQQVTLSCSPISGHRSVSWYQQTPGQGLQFLFEYFSETQRNKGNFPGRFSGRQFSNSRSEMNVSTLELGDSALYLCASSLAPGGQPATNEKLFFGSGTQLSVL.

The J gene is TRBJ2-7, the V gene TRBV5-1; perhaps TRBD2 as D (6 bases). This CDR3 region has 14 residues. Between the trimmed V and J ends, which lost 4 bases and 2 bases, there was a span of 13 bases. CDR1 and CDR2 from the germline V gene are SGHRS and YFSETQ. The CDR3 nucleotides read TGCGCCAGCAGCGGGGGGACCGCCGCCTACGAGCAGTACTTC. This sequence encodes CASSGGTAAYEQYF.

The chain has TRBV9 and TRBJ1-2, with D unclear. This CDR3 spans 13 amino acids. Germline V gene sequence: CDR1 SGDLS, CDR2 YYNGEE. The V end was cut by 0 bases, the J end by 8 bases, with 11 bases between. CDR3 region: CASSVGGMNGYTF. The DNA of the CDR3 is TGTGCCAGCAGCGTAGGAGGGATGAACGGCTACACCTTC.

CDR3: CASRNPGTMSNEQYF. The CDR3 DNA follows: TGTGCCAGCAGGAACCCCGGGACTATGTCTAACGAGCAGTACTTC. J is TRBJ2-7 and V is TRBV5-4, with 7 bases that match TRBD2. The V gene end was trimmed by 5 bases and the J gene end by 5 bases; junction bases not matched to a gene: 13. This CDR3 region has 15 residues. Looked up from germline, CDR1 is SGHNT and CDR2 is YYREEE (reference sequence). The full variable domain, in which reference TRBV5-4 and TRBJ2-7 provide the parts outside the CDR3, is ETGVTQSPTHLIKTRGQQVTLRCSSQSGHNTVSWYQQALGQGPQFIFQYYREEENGRGNFPPRFSGLQFPNYSSELNVNALELDDSALYLCASRNPGTMSNEQYFGPGTRLTVT.

DNA for the CDR3: TGCAGTGCTACAGATCTTACTGAAGCTTTCTTT. Amino acids: CSATDLTEAFF. This chain connects TRBV20-1 to TRBJ1-1; D is unclear. Trimming pared 4 bases from V and 5 bases from J, leaving 8 bases between. Germline V lookup: CDR1 DFQATT, CDR2 SNEGSKA (reference sequence). The CDR3 has 11 amino acids.

The chain combines TRBV13 with TRBJ2-4; D might be TRBD1 (6 bases). The V and J ends lost 5 bases and 1 base respectively, with 12 bases between them. CDR1 PRHDT and CDR2 FYEKMQ come from the germline V gene (reference sequence). The CDR3 loop spans 15 amino acids. In nucleotides, the CDR3 is TGTGCCAGCAGCCATGTCGACAGGGCCAAAAACATTCAGTACTTC. Residues: CASSHVDRAKNIQYF.

The chain couples TRBV11-2 to TRBJ2-5; 11 nucleotides line up with TRBD2. Germline V lookup: CDR1 SGHAT, CDR2 FQNNGV. The V segment lost 4 bases and the J segment 5 bases; nucleotides outside the gene matches: 6. The CDR3 runs to 15 residues. The CDR3 here is CASSYSSGGRETQYF. CDR3 DNA: TGTGCCAGCAGCTATTCTAGCGGGGGGCGGGAGACCCAGTACTTC.

CDR3 nucleotide sequence: TGTGCCAGCAGCAAAGGCCCCGGACTAGCGGGGGGGCCGGATACGCAGTATTTT. Amino acids: CASSKGPGLAGGPDTQYF. The chain combines TRBV21-1 with TRBJ2-3; TRBD2 is taken as the D call from the table, unchecked against the DNA. TRBV21-1 is a pseudogene. This CDR3 is 18 amino acids long.

As to this clone: A junction boundary mismatches the germline segment, possibly from a read error. The identical CDR3 is also encoded by other nucleotide sequences in the sample. The gene calls are TRBV29-1 and TRBJ2-7, with D possibly matching TRBD1 (5 bases). CDR3 length equals 16 residues. Germline V gene data show CDR1 as SQVTM and CDR2 as ANQGSEA. Written as DNA, the CDR3 is TGCAGCGTTGAGCCTATGTTCGAAGGGGCCTACTACGAGCAATACTTC. Its translation is CSVEPMFEGAYYEQYF.

The V call is TRBV7-9, the J call TRBJ1-1; no firm D call. The CDR3 totals 15 residues. Germline V gives CDR1 SEHNR, CDR2 FQNEAQ (reference sequence). V lost 4 bases and J lost 1, with 13 bases in between. The CDR3 loop is CASSSPYGRNTEAFF. The CDR3 region has the DNA TGTGCCAGCAGCTCCCCATATGGGCGGAACACTGAAGCTTTCTTT.

This clone was observed a handful of times. The V and J genes are TRBV7-9 and TRBJ1-4; D remains ambiguous. The CDR3 sequence is 13 residues long. The V gene's germline CDR1 is SEHNR and CDR2 FQNEAQ (reference sequence). V was shortened by 0 bases and J by 10 bases, with 9 bases between the two germline ends. The CDR3 DNA sequence: TGTGCCAGCAGCTTAGCGTCGATCGGAAAACTGTTTTTT. Protein: CASSLASIGKLFF.

This clone turned up a few times. This chain links TRBV6-5 with TRBJ1-6, with 7 bases matching TRBD1. Trimming at V came to 6 bases and at J to 7 bases, leaving 9 bases not matched to a gene. This CDR3 region has 15 residues. Germline lookup yields CDR1 MNHEY and CDR2 SVGAGI. The CDR3 here is CASRTGSLGNSPLHF. The CDR3 DNA reads TGTGCCAGCAGGACAGGGAGCCTGGGGAATTCACCCCTCCACTTT.

This clone appeared once. The chain couples TRBV6-1 to TRBJ2-3; unclear D gene. V was trimmed by 5 bases and J by 0 bases, leaving 12 bases between them. Germline loops: CDR1 MNHNS, CDR2 SASEGT. The CDR3 is 15 residues long. CDR3 nucleotide sequence: TGTGCCAGCAGTCCGACGGGTGCTAGCACAGATACGCAGTATTTT. Its translation is CASSPTGASTDTQYF.

The V call is TRBV30, the J call TRBJ2-7; D might be TRBD1 (6 bases). Gene TRBJ2-5 matches the end of the DNA better, so the J call may be wrong. Germline V gene data show CDR1 as GTSNPN and CDR2 as SVGIG (reference sequence). The CDR3 extends over 15 amino acids. Written as DNA, the CDR3 is TGTGCCTGGAGTGTAGGCCTACAGGGTCAAGAGACCCAGTACTTC. This translates into CAWSVGLQGQETQYF.

J is TRBJ1-2 and V is TRBV2, with TRBD1 matching 8 bases. CDR1 and CDR2 from the germline V gene are SNHLY and FYNNEI. Trimming cost V 2 bases and J 4 bases; bases outside gene matches: 3. The CDR3 extends over 14 amino acids. In DNA, the CDR3 is TGTGCCAGCAGTGAACAGGGGGCTGGCTATGGCTACACCTTC. It codes for CASSEQGAGYGYTF.

The gene calls are TRBV5-6 and TRBJ2-7; TRBD1 matches 8 bases. V shed 4 bases and J 3 bases; nucleotides not matched to a gene: 6. Germline V lookup: CDR1 SGHDT, CDR2 YYEEEE. This CDR3 has 14 residues. The CDR3 loop reads CASSPGQDLYEQYF. CDR3 in DNA: TGTGCCAGCAGCCCGGGACAGGACCTCTACGAGCAGTACTTC.

The chain uses TRBV15 and TRBJ2-3; 12 nucleotides agree with TRBD2. V dropped 1 base and J dropped 6; count of bases not matched to a gene: 5. Germline V lookup: CDR1 LNHNV, CDR2 YYDKDF (reference sequence). The CDR3 is made up of 16 amino acids. CDR3 coding DNA: TGTGCCACCAGCAGAGGGTCTAGCGGGGGGGAGGATACGCAGTATTTT. Translation gives CATSRGSSGGEDTQYF.

The rearrangement uses TRBV2 and TRBJ1-1; possible D gene TRBD1, 6 bases. V was cut by 7 bases and J by 1 base, with 13 bases left in between. The CDR3 contains 14 residues. The germline V gene encodes CDR1 SNHLY and CDR2 FYNNEI. DNA of the CDR3: TGTGCCAGCAAGGGTTGGGGGCCGAACACTGAAGCTTTCTTT. Protein: CASKGWGPNTEAFF.

The rearrangement links TRBV5-4 to TRBJ2-1, with TRBD1 as a possible D gene (6 bases). Trimming took 3 bases from V and 3 from J, leaving 10 bases between them. The CDR3 contains 14 residues. CDR1 and CDR2 (germline): SGHNT, YYREEE (reference sequence). CDR3 in DNA: TGTGCCAGCAGCTGGCGGACAGTCTACAATGAGCAGTTCTTC. Residues: CASSWRTVYNEQFF.

V usage is TRBV5-1 and J usage is TRBJ2-5, with 10 bases aligning to TRBD1. In germline, CDR1 is SGHRS, CDR2 YFSETQ. The V and J ends lost 4 bases and 4 bases, in that order; junction bases with no gene match: 7. The CDR3 is 15 residues long. Here the CDR3 reads CASSLDRGRGETQYF. The CDR3 nucleotides are TGCGCCAGCAGCCTAGACAGGGGGCGCGGAGAGACCCAGTACTTC.

The rearrangement joins TRBV5-4 to TRBJ1-1, with D tentatively TRBD1 (6 bases). Germline-derived CDR1 and CDR2 are SGHNT and YYREEE (reference sequence). The V gene lost 4 bases and the J gene lost 8 bases, with 15 bases spanning the gap. This CDR3 is built from 13 residues. DNA for the CDR3: TGTGCCAGCAGCAATAGGACAGCTAGAGAAGCTTTCTTT. It codes for CASSNRTAREAFF.

The chain carries TRBV10-3 and TRBJ1-4, with D possibly TRBD1 on 5 matching bases. The ends were cut back, 0 bases at V and 3 bases at J, with 8 bases in the middle. CDR1 is ENHRY, CDR2 SYGVKD, per germline. There are 15 residues in the CDR3. The CDR3 reads CAISESTGANEKLFF. For the CDR3, the DNA is TGTGCCATCAGTGAGTCAACAGGAGCTAATGAAAAACTGTTTTTT.

This clone was observed a handful of times. V is TRBV23-1 and J is TRBJ2-5; 7 nucleotides line up with TRBD1. TRBV23-1 is labeled an ORF, and its function is uncertain. CDR3 length equals 16 residues. Trimming at V came to 6 bases and at J to 3 bases, leaving 13 bases not matched to a gene. CDR3 sequence: CASRPSPRDSKETQYF. The CDR3 nucleotides are TGCGCCAGCAGACCCTCTCCCCGGGACAGTAAAGAGACCCAGTACTTC.

The J gene is TRBJ1-1, the V gene TRBV6-1; 7 positions agree with TRBD1. This CDR3 comprises 12 residues. The trim removed 11 bases at V and 5 bases at J, leaving 8 bases unmatched. Germline lookup yields CDR1 MNHNS and CDR2 SASEGT. CDR3 DNA sequence: TGTGCCTCAGACAGGGCGGGGACTGAAGCTTTCTTT. Residues: CASDRAGTEAFF.

V and J are TRBV20-1 and TRBJ2-5, with D hard to call. The germline V gene encodes CDR1 DFQATT and CDR2 SNEGSKA (reference sequence). There are 11 residues in the CDR3. V was pared by 0 bases and J by 5 bases, with 4 bases between. CDR3 sequence reads: CSARDEETQYF. CDR3 sequence (DNA): TGCAGTGCTAGAGATGAGGAGACCCAGTACTTC.

The chain employs TRBV4-1 and TRBJ1-3; no clear D. Germline V gives CDR1 MGHRA, CDR2 YSYEKL. V lost 2 bases to trimming and J lost 0 bases, with 5 bases between them. The CDR3 has 14 amino acids. The CDR3 bases are TGCGCCAGCAGCCAAACAGCCTCTGGAAACACCATATATTTT. Protein: CASSQTASGNTIYF.

V usage is TRBV5-4 and J usage is TRBJ2-5, with a weak D call TRBD1 (6 bases). V was cut by 2 bases and J by 5 bases, with 10 bases left in between. CDR3 length: 13 residues. CDR1 and CDR2 from the germline V gene are SGHNT and YYREEE (reference sequence). Here the CDR3 DNA reads TGTGCCAGCAGCTTCAGGGGATCGGAGACCCAGTACTTC. Translation gives CASSFRGSETQYF.

The chain has TRBV19 and TRBJ2-1; TRBD1 aligns across 10 bases. Germline CDR1 is LNHDA and CDR2 is SQIVND (reference sequence). The length of the CDR3 is 15 residues. Germline trimming cut 9 bases from V and 1 base from J; bases unmatched to any gene: 6. The CDR3: CASQRGQGSYNEQFF. In DNA form, the CDR3 reads TGTGCCAGCCAAAGGGGACAGGGGTCCTACAATGAGCAGTTCTTC.